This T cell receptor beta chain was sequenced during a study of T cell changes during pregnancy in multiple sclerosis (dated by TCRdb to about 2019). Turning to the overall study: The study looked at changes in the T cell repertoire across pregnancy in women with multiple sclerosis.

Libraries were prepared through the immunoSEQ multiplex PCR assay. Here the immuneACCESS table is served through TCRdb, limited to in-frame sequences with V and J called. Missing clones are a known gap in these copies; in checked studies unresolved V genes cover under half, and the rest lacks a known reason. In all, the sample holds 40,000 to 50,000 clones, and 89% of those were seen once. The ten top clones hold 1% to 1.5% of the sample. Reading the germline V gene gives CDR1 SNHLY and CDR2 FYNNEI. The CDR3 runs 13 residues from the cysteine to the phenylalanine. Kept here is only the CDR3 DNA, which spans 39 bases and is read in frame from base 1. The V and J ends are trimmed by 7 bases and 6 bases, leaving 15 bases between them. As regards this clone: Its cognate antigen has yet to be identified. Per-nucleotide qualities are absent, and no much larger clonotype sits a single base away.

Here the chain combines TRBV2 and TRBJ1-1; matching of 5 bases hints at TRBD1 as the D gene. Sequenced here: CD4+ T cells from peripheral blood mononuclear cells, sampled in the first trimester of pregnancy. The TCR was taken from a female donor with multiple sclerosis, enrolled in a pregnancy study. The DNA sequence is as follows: TGTGCCAGCAAGGACTTGGGGGGGGCTGAAGCTTTCTTT. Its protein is CASKDLGGAEAFF. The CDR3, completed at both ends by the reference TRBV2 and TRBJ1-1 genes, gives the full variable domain EPEVTQTPSHQVTQMGQEVILRCVPISNHLYFYWYRQILGQKVEFLVSFYNNEISEKSEIFDDQFSVERPDGSNFTLKIRSTKLEDSAMYFCASKDLGGAEAFFGQGTRLTVV.